The rows below give T cell receptor beta chains drawn from one sample of a study of cytomegalovirus exposure and HLA in healthy donors. Repertoires were generated with immunoSEQ multiplex PCR, while TCRdb's copy carries only in-frame clones and drops some. The sample includes roughly 80,000 clones, roughly two thirds of them seen just once. Sequencing was performed on PBMCs. These receptors all come from a woman in her thirties or forties in good health and CMV-seropositive. CDR3s include the opening cysteine and the closing phenylalanine or tryptophan. D genes are given only for firm matches. Clone size is not always given. Where it is, it says once, few, many or a class for expanded clones.

V: TRBV7-9; size: .; J: TRBJ2-7; D: .; CDR3: CASSLEHSRAPYEQYF; DNA: TGTGCCAGCAGCTTAGAACACTCGAGGGCCCCCTACGAGCAGTACTTC
V: TRBV6-4; size: .; J: TRBJ2-7; D: .; CDR3: CASSAARGSEQYF; DNA: TGTGCCAGCAGTGCCGCCAGAGGCAGCGAGCAGTACTTC
V: TRBV13; size: .; J: TRBJ1-2; D: .; CDR3: CASSSYRDTYGDGYTF; DNA: TGTGCCAGCAGCTCTTACCGGGACACATATGGCGATGGCTACACCTTC
V: TRBV7-8; size: .; J: TRBJ2-7; D: TRBD1; CDR3: CASSLAFAYRGEEQYF; DNA: TGTGCCAGCAGCTTAGCGTTTGCCTACAGGGGGGAAGAGCAGTACTTC
V: TRBV4-3; size: .; J: TRBJ2-3; D: .; CDR3: CASSQSLATSTDTQYF; DNA: TGCGCCAGCAGCCAATCTCTAGCGACCAGCACAGATACGCAGTATTTT
V: TRBV27; size: few; J: TRBJ2-5; D: TRBD2; CDR3: CASSAGLAGGRETQYF; DNA: TGTGCCAGCAGCGCGGGACTAGCGGGAGGGAGGGAGACCCAGTACTTC
V: TRBV6-6; size: .; J: TRBJ1-3; D: .; CDR3: CASSYAQGGNTIYF; DNA: TGTGCCAGCAGTTACGCCCAGGGAGGAAACACCATATATTTT
V: TRBV29-1; size: large; J: TRBJ1-5; D: .; CDR3: CSIRDNHNQPQHF; DNA: TGCAGCATTCGGGACAACCACAATCAGCCCCAGCATTTT
V: TRBV19; size: once; J: TRBJ2-7; D: TRBD1; CDR3: CASSNRGREQYF; DNA: TGTGCCAGTAGTAACAGGGGGCGCGAGCAGTACTTC
V: TRBV7-6; size: few; J: TRBJ1-5; D: TRBD1; CDR3: CASSLVGDSYSNQPQHF; DNA: TGTGCCAGCAGCTTAGTCGGGGACAGCTATAGCAATCAGCCCCAGCATTTT
V: TRBV28; size: .; J: TRBJ2-7; D: TRBD1; CDR3: CANLRDSSIEQYF; DNA: TGTGCCAACTTACGGGACAGTTCTATCGAGCAGTACTTC
V: TRBV5-4; size: .; J: TRBJ1-4; D: .; CDR3: CASSRGTNEKLFF; DNA: TGTGCCAGCAGCCGGGGGACTAATGAAAAACTGTTTTTT
V: TRBV4-2; size: few; J: TRBJ2-7; D: TRBD2; CDR3: CASSYGTSGVASYEQYF; DNA: TGTGCCAGCAGCTACGGGACTAGCGGGGTGGCCTCCTACGAGCAGTACTTC
V: TRBV13; size: .; J: TRBJ2-5; D: .; CDR3: CASSLESRETQYF; DNA: TGTGCCAGCAGCTTAGAGAGTCGGGAGACCCAGTACTTC
V: TRBV6-1; size: .; J: TRBJ1-4; D: .; CDR3: CASHNEKLFF; DNA: TGTGCCAGCCATAATGAAAAACTGTTTTTT
V: TRBV11-2; size: few; J: TRBJ2-7; D: TRBD1; CDR3: CASSNTGTGFHEQYF; DNA: TGTGCCAGCAGCAATACCGGGACAGGGTTCCACGAGCAGTACTTC
V: TRBV7-9; size: .; J: TRBJ2-5; D: .; CDR3: CASRAAEQETQYF; DNA: TGTGCCAGCCGGGCAGCGGAGCAAGAGACCCAGTACTTC
V: TRBV7-9; size: .; J: TRBJ2-5; D: TRBD2; CDR3: CASSSAVAGAPQETQYF; DNA: TGTGCCAGCAGCTCCGCGGTTGCGGGAGCCCCCCAAGAGACCCAGTACTTC
V: TRBV19; size: .; J: TRBJ1-1; D: .; CDR3: CASSRFGVNTEAFF; DNA: TGTGCCAGTAGTCGATTCGGGGTTAACACTGAAGCTTTCTTT
V: TRBV5-1; size: .; J: TRBJ1-2; D: .; CDR3: CASSLAGQGMDGYTF; DNA: TGCGCCAGCAGCTTGGCCGGGCAGGGGATGGATGGCTACACCTTC
V: TRBV4-1; size: .; J: TRBJ2-1; D: TRBD2; CDR3: CASSRGLAGAGEQFF; DNA: TGCGCCAGCAGCCGTGGACTAGCGGGGGCAGGTGAGCAGTTCTTC
V: TRBV5-1; size: .; J: TRBJ2-5; D: .; CDR3: CASSQGGARGTQYF; DNA: TGCGCCAGCAGCCAAGGGGGGGCCAGAGGGACCCAGTACTTC
V: TRBV5-4; size: .; J: TRBJ2-5; D: TRBD1; CDR3: CASSAPGGGAETQYF; DNA: TGTGCCAGCAGCGCCCCAGGGGGTGGGGCAGAGACCCAGTACTTC
V: TRBV5-6; size: few; J: TRBJ1-1; D: TRBD1; CDR3: CATHPLGTANTEAFF; DNA: TGTGCCACTCACCCACTGGGGACAGCTAACACTGAAGCTTTCTTT
V: TRBV7-9; size: .; J: TRBJ1-5; D: TRBD1; CDR3: CASSLNRGSEQPQHF; DNA: TGTGCCAGCAGCCTTAACAGGGGATCGGAGCAGCCCCAGCATTTT
V: TRBV10-1; size: few; J: TRBJ1-2; D: .; CDR3: CASRGGTFIDYTF; DNA: TGCGCCAGCAGAGGCGGGACGTTTATTGACTACACCTTC